This TCR beta chain is drawn from a study of Graves' ophthalmopathy and Graves' hyperthyroidism. This CDR3 is 15 amino acids long. This clonotype was observed many times. The junction shows a germline mismatch at one end, possibly a read error. Moderate-to-severe activity, CAS ≥3, NOSPECS ≥4 and duration under 3 months were recorded for donors with ophthalmopathy. Beta-chain TCR CDR3 regions were amplified from RNA transcripts. Scientists carried out first-round RT-PCR using HTBI primers and then a second-round multiplex PCR. TCRdb re-called the multiplex PCR reads through MiXCR, storing one row per CDR3 protein. The sample records under 350,000 distinct CDR3 sequences, under 20% being singletons.

This TCR derives from an adult man with Graves' ophthalmopathy. V and J are TRBV12-3 or TRBV12-4 and TRBJ2-7, with 8 nucleotides matching TRBD1. Sequencing input: peripheral blood. The CDR3 DNA reads TGTGCCAGCAGTCCAAGTAACAGGGGGACTGGGGACCCTTCCTTC. It is translated as CASSPSNRGTGDPSF.